The next 21 T cell receptor beta chains were all read from a single sample in a study of OX40 agonist ivuxolimab in advanced cancers. The method was immunoSEQ multiplex PCR; TCRdb's version includes in-frame clones alone and lacks a portion of them. This table has tens of thousands of clones, about 88% appearing once. The sample here was CD4+ or CD8+ T cells sorted from blood, taken in a trial of the OX40 agonist ivuxolimab. The source of these receptors is an adult with an advanced solid tumor such as melanoma, head and neck, liver or kidney cancer.

The chain combines TRBV28 with TRBJ2-5, with D possibly matching TRBD1 (6 bases). The CDR3 totals 12 residues. Trimming removed 10 bases at V and 7 bases at J, with 16 bases between. CDR1 is MDHEN and CDR2 is SYDVKM in the germline V gene. Here the CDR3 reads CATYRAGWTQYF. The CDR3 bases are TGTGCCACCTACAGGGCCGGGTGGACCCAGTACTTC.

The V call is TRBV30, the J call TRBJ1-4; 9 bases agree with TRBD1. Germline-derived CDR1 and CDR2 are GTSNPN and SVGIG (reference sequence). The J segment lost 8 bases and the V segment lost 0 bases, leaving 10 bases of the junction unmatched. The CDR3 loop spans 16 amino acids. CDR3 nucleotide sequence: TGTGCCTGGAGTGTACGGTGGGGACAGGGTAACGAAAAACTGTTTTTT. It is translated as CAWSVRWGQGNEKLFF.

This sequence joins TRBV5-1 and TRBJ2-5, with D possibly matching TRBD2 (6 bases). This CDR3 contains 15 residues. Germline CDR1 and CDR2: SGHRS and YFSETQ. V lost 6 bases, J lost 1 base, and 16 bases lay in between. CDR3 in amino acids: CASTMDPGVQETQYF. CDR3 nucleotide sequence: TGCGCCAGCACCATGGACCCGGGGGTCCAAGAGACCCAGTACTTC.

This chain links TRBV19 with TRBJ2-3, with D unresolved. Trimming shortened V by 3 bases and J by 4 bases, and 11 bases separated the two germline ends. Germline V gives CDR1 LNHDA, CDR2 SQIVND (reference sequence). There are 14 residues in the CDR3. The CDR3 bases are TGTGCCAGTAGTATGGTTTTAGGGCCAGATACGCAGTATTTT. Amino acids: CASSMVLGPDTQYF.

The CDR3 DNA follows: TGTGCCAGTAGACTGGACGGGACCTACGAGCAGTACTTC. Its translation: CASRLDGTYEQYF. The genes are TRBV19 and TRBJ2-7; tentatively, D is TRBD2 (5 bases). The ends were cut back, 6 bases at V and 2 bases at J, with 11 bases in the middle. The CDR3 sequence is 13 residues long. From germline, CDR1 is LNHDA and CDR2 SQIVND (reference sequence). The complete variable domain, with remaining parts taken from reference TRBV19 and TRBJ2-7, reads DGGITQSPKYLFRKEGQNVTLSCEQNLNHDAMYWYRQDPGQGLRLIYYSQIVNDFQKGDIAEGYSVSREKKESFPLTVTSAQKNPTAFYLCASRLDGTYEQYFGPGTRLTVT.

The chain is built from TRBV5-1 and TRBJ2-5; D possibly corresponds to TRBD1 (6 bases). V lost 3 bases and J lost 2, with 14 bases in between. The CDR3 totals 15 residues. Germline CDR1 SGHRS, CDR2 YFSETQ. The CDR3 here is CASSWGRGQQETQYF. In DNA form, the CDR3 reads TGCGCCAGCAGCTGGGGGAGAGGACAGCAAGAGACCCAGTACTTC.

V usage is TRBV19 and J usage is TRBJ1-2; D remains ambiguous. V lost 1 base and J 4 bases, leaving 13 bases between the germline ends. The germline gives CDR1 LNHDA, CDR2 SQIVND (reference sequence). This CDR3 region has 15 residues. CDR3 loop: CASSIVLEGIYGYTF. The CDR3 nucleotides read TGTGCCAGTAGTATAGTTCTTGAAGGCATCTATGGCTACACCTTC.

This chain uses TRBV28 with TRBJ2-4; D gene unclear. Per the germline V gene, CDR1 is MDHEN and CDR2 is SYDVKM. This CDR3 is 11 amino acids long. Trimming took off 10 bases at V and 5 bases at J, with 9 bases between the two ends. CDR3 DNA: TGTGCCATCCCGTACGAAAACATTCAGTACTTC. Amino acids: CAIPYENIQYF.

In DNA, the CDR3 is TGTGCCAGCAGGGACAGGGAAACTGGGGCCAACGTCCTGACTTTC. It encodes CASRDRETGANVLTF. The rearrangement uses TRBV5-4 and TRBJ2-6; TRBD1 aligns across 8 bases. Looked up from germline, CDR1 is SGHNT and CDR2 is YYREEE (reference sequence). The V and J ends lost 5 bases and 2 bases, in that order; junction bases with no gene match: 3. This CDR3 is 15 amino acids long. The full variable domain, its missing parts supplied by reference TRBV5-4 and TRBJ2-6, is ETGVTQSPTHLIKTRGQQVTLRCSSQSGHNTVSWYQQALGQGPQFIFQYYREEENGRGNFPPRFSGLQFPNYSSELNVNALELDDSALYLCASRDRETGANVLTFGAGSRLTVL.

The V gene is TRBV30, the J gene TRBJ2-1, with TRBD2 identical over 7 bases. V shed 2 bases and J 9 bases; nucleotides not matched to a gene: 13. Germline values: CDR1 GTSNPN, CDR2 SVGIG (reference sequence). The CDR3 consists of 15 residues. CDR3 residues: CAWSSQGSGIGEQFF. The CDR3 nucleotides read TGTGCCTGGAGTTCCCAAGGGAGCGGGATAGGTGAGCAGTTCTTC. The complete variable domain, with remaining parts taken from reference TRBV30 and TRBJ2-1, reads SQTIHQWPATLVQPVGSPLSLECTVEGTSNPNLYWYRQAAGRGLQLLFYSVGIGQISSEVPQNLSASRPQDRQFILSSKKLLLSDSGFYLCAWSSQGSGIGEQFFGPGTRLTVL.

J is TRBJ1-1 and V is TRBV6-1; D is ambiguous. Between the trimmed V and J ends, which lost 2 bases and 1 base, there was a span of 8 bases. Germline CDR1 and CDR2: MNHNS and SASEGT. CDR3 size: 14 residues. The CDR3 is CASSEYGPNTEAFF. CDR3 sequence (DNA): TGTGCCAGCAGTGAATATGGGCCGAACACTGAAGCTTTCTTT.

CDR3 sequence reads: CSVDGGLALETQYF. CDR3 nucleotides: TGCAGCGTTGACGGGGGACTAGCTCTTGAGACCCAGTACTTC. The chain is built from TRBV29-1 and TRBJ2-5, with 9 bases lining up with TRBD2. Germline V gene data show CDR1 as SQVTM and CDR2 as ANQGSEA. The J segment lost 5 bases and the V segment lost 3 bases, leaving 7 bases of the junction unmatched. This CDR3 region has 14 residues.

V is TRBV30 and J is TRBJ2-3, with D unresolved. Germline CDR1 is GTSNPN and CDR2 is SVGIG (reference sequence). This CDR3 contains 12 residues. Trimming removed 2 bases at V and 9 bases at J, with 12 bases between. The CDR3 is CAWSLETLTQYF. CDR3 nucleotides: TGTGCCTGGAGTTTAGAAACTTTAACGCAGTATTTT.

The chain uses TRBV6-1 and TRBJ2-1; D perhaps matches TRBD2 (5 bases). Germline CDR1 and CDR2: MNHNS and SASEGT. Deletions cut 2 bases from V and 6 bases from J, with 20 bases between. CDR3 length: 17 amino acids. The CDR3 nucleotides are TGTGCCAGCAGTGAAATCGCAACGGCTAGGGCGGGCAATGAGCAGTTCTTC. It is translated as CASSEIATARAGNEQFF.

The rearrangement links TRBV7-6 to TRBJ2-5, with TRBD2 identical over 8 bases. This CDR3 contains 16 residues. Per germline, CDR1 SGHVS and CDR2 FNYEAQ. The junction had 8 bases not matched to a gene; V was cut back by 0 bases and J by 5 bases. The CDR3 region is CASSLAPSGSGETQYF. The CDR3 DNA reads as TGTGCCAGCAGCTTAGCGCCCAGCGGGAGTGGGGAGACCCAGTACTTC.

This clone was recorded only once. This chain connects TRBV6-5 to TRBJ1-1; D gene uncertain. The CDR3 extends over 13 amino acids. Germline values: CDR1 MNHEY, CDR2 SVGAGI. V was clipped by 6 bases and J by 4 bases, with 12 bases between them. DNA for the CDR3: TGTGCCAGCAGCCGGGTCCGGCGCACTGAAGCTTTCTTT. This sequence encodes CASSRVRRTEAFF.

As concerns this clone: Its ends do not fully match the called genes, so a read error is possible. The rearrangement links TRBV30 to TRBJ1-3; 7 nucleotides match TRBD1. Germline CDR1 GTSNPN, CDR2 SVGIG (reference sequence). The CDR3 extends over 12 amino acids. CDR3 amino acids: CAGRQGGNTIYF. CDR3 DNA sequence: TGTGCCGGGAGACAGGGAGGAAACACCATATATTTT.

The genes are TRBV29-1 and TRBJ2-1; D may be TRBD1 (6 bases). V was trimmed by 6 bases and J by 8 bases, leaving 20 bases between them. CDR3 length: 14 residues. Germline V lookup: CDR1 SQVTM, CDR2 ANQGSEA. CDR3 sequence reads: CSVATTGLADEQFF. In nucleotides, the CDR3 is TGCAGCGTCGCGACCACAGGGCTCGCGGATGAGCAGTTCTTC.

J is TRBJ2-7 and V is TRBV6-5; 9 bases map to TRBD2. The CDR3 extends over 13 amino acids. Germline CDR1 is MNHEY and CDR2 is SVGAGI. V lost 8 bases, J lost 0 bases, and 2 bases stayed unmatched. CDR3 protein: CASATSGSYEQYF. As DNA, the CDR3 is TGTGCCAGCGCGACTAGCGGCTCCTACGAGCAGTACTTC.

The J gene is TRBJ2-1, the V gene TRBV11-2; 11 nucleotides agree with TRBD2. Germline values: CDR1 SGHAT, CDR2 FQNNGV. V was clipped by 5 bases and J by 5 bases; unmatched bases: 11. This CDR3 spans 17 amino acids. CDR3 amino acids: CASSPWGGTSGNNEQFF. CDR3 DNA sequence: TGTGCCAGCAGCCCATGGGGAGGGACTAGCGGTAACAATGAGCAGTTCTTC.

This chain links TRBV27 with TRBJ2-1; TRBD2 aligns across 13 bases. CDR3 length equals 17 residues. Trimming took 0 bases from V and 8 from J; bases not matched to a gene: 7. The germline V gene encodes CDR1 MNHEY and CDR2 SMNVEV (reference sequence). CDR3 amino acids: CASSLSLGTSGIDEQFF. Here the CDR3 DNA reads TGTGCCAGCAGTTTATCACTGGGGACTAGCGGGATTGATGAGCAGTTCTTC.